This T cell receptor beta chain appears in the sequencing data of a study of T cells in Graves' hyperthyroidism and ophthalmopathy. Points from the study as a whole: In blood, most of the thyroid clonotypes expanded above 0.001 were also present.

What was amplified from RNA transcripts were TCR beta CDR3 regions. The HTBI primer set served for first-round RT-PCR of the TCR CDR3. Via MiXCR, TCRdb re-called the multiplex PCR reads, giving one row per CDR3 protein. The table records 600,000 to 700,000 distinct CDR3 sequences, around 15% of them present only once. This clonotype was recorded once. Antigen unknown. A much larger clone sits a single nucleotide away, making a read error possible. CDR3 length equals 16 residues. From germline, CDR1 is SGHRS and CDR2 YFSETQ. The clonotype was recovered from a woman between 35 and 50 years old with Graves' ophthalmopathy. Sequencing was carried out using blood. This sequence joins TRBV5-1 and TRBJ2-2; TRBD2 might be the D (6 bases). The CDR3 loop reads CVSSKTPGTLKGELFF. The CDR3 bases are TGCGTCAGCAGCAAGACCCCCGGGACTCTCAAGGGGGAGCTGTTTTTT. Filled out from reference TRBV5-1 and TRBJ2-2, the complete variable domain reads KAGVTQTPRYLIKTRGQQVTLSCSPISGHRSVSWYQQTPGQGLQFLFEYFSETQRNKGNFPGRFSGRQFSNSRSEMNVSTLELGDSALYLCVSSKTPGTLKGELFFGEGSRLTVL.